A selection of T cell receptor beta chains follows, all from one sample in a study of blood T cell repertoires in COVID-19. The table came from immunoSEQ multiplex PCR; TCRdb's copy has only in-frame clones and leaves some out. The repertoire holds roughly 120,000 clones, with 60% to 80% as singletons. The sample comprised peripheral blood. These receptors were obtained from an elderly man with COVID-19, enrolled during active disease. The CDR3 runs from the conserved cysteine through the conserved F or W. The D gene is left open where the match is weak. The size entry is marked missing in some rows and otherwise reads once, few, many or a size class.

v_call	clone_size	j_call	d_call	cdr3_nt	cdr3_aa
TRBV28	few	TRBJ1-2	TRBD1	TGTGCCAGCAGTTTAAGTGGGACAGGGGCCCACTATGGCTACACCTTC	CASSLSGTGAHYGYTF
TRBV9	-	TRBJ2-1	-	TGTGCCAGCAGCGTGGGCGGGGGCCCCTACAATGAGCAGTTCTTC	CASSVGGGPYNEQFF
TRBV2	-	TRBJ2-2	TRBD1	TGTGCCAGCAGGGGAGACAGGGACACCGGGGAGCTGTTTTTT	CASRGDRDTGELFF
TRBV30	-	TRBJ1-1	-	TGTGCCTGGAGTGCGATGTGGGGCCGCTGGGAGAACACTGAAGCTTTCTTT	CAWSAMWGRWENTEAFF
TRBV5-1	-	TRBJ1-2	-	TGCGCCAGCAGCTTCAGTCCTGCCTATGGCTACACCTTC	CASSFSPAYGYTF
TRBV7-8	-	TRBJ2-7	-	TGTGCCAGCAGCTTAGGAGACGGAGGGTTCTACGAGCAGTACTTC	CASSLGDGGFYEQYF
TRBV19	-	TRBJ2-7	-	TGTGCCAGTAGTATGGGGTCAGGAGGCGGCGATTTCACCTACGAGCAGTACTTC	CASSMGSGGGDFTYEQYF
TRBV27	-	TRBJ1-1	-	TGTGCCAGCAGTTTATTCGGGGGGCAAGATGAAGCTTTCTTT	CASSLFGGQDEAFF
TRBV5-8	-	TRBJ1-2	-	TGTGCCAGCAGCTTGAACAGCTATGGCTACACCTTC	CASSLNSYGYTF
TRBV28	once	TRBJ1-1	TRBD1	TGTGCCAGCAGTTTCGAGGCAGGGGGCGTGAACACTGAAGCTTTCTTT	CASSFEAGGVNTEAFF
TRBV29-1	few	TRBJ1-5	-	TGCAGCGTTATGACAGGCAATCAGCCCCAGCATTTT	CSVMTGNQPQHF
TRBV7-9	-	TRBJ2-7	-	TGTGCCAGCAGTCTCCTGGGGCAGGGGTACGAGCAGTACTTC	CASSLLGQGYEQYF
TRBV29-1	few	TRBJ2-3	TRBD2	TGCAGCGCAGGACTAGCGGGAGGAGATACGCAGTATTTT	CSAGLAGGDTQYF